A selection of T cell receptor beta chains follows, all from one sample in a study of cytomegalovirus exposure and HLA in healthy donors. TCRdb's table, derived via immunoSEQ multiplex PCR, lists solely in-frame clones and lacks some. The sample has under 200,000 clones, approximately 84% seen once. Sequencing was done on a sample of PBMCs. Receptors were obtained from a woman in her forties or fifties in good health and CMV-seropositive. Each CDR3 is given with its conserved first and last residue. D genes are given only for firm matches. Some rows have no size entry. The others give once, few or many, or a class for an expanded clone.

CDR3 length: 14
V gene: TRBV6-5
clone size: NA
D gene: TRBD1
J gene: TRBJ2-7
CDR3 DNA: TGTGCCAGCAGATACGGACAGGGGGCATACGAGCAGTACTTC
CDR3 protein: CASRYGQGAYEQYF

CDR3 length: 12
V gene: TRBV19
clone size: NA
D gene: TRBD1
J gene: TRBJ2-7
CDR3 DNA: TGTGCCAGTAGTTTCAGGGGGAGCGAGCAGTACTTC
CDR3 protein: CASSFRGSEQYF

CDR3 length: 17
V gene: TRBV9
clone size: NA
D gene: TRBD2
J gene: TRBJ2-1
CDR3 DNA: TGTGCCAGCAGCGTAGGAGGACTAGCGGGGGGCCACAATGAGCAGTTCTTC
CDR3 protein: CASSVGGLAGGHNEQFF

CDR3 length: 16
V gene: TRBV7-8
clone size: NA
D gene: NA
J gene: TRBJ2-2
CDR3 DNA: TGTGCCAGCAGCTTGAGTACGGACTCAAACACCGGGGAGCTGTTTTTT
CDR3 protein: CASSLSTDSNTGELFF

CDR3 length: 14
V gene: TRBV4-1
clone size: NA
D gene: NA
J gene: TRBJ2-7
CDR3 DNA: TGCGCCAGCAGCCAAACGACTAACACCTACGAGCAGTACTTC
CDR3 protein: CASSQTTNTYEQYF

CDR3 length: 14
V gene: TRBV13
clone size: NA
D gene: NA
J gene: TRBJ2-5
CDR3 DNA: TGTGCCAGCAGCCCCCCGACTATAAGGGAGACCCAGTACTTC
CDR3 protein: CASSPPTIRETQYF

CDR3 length: 13
V gene: TRBV7-3
clone size: NA
D gene: TRBD2
J gene: TRBJ2-7
CDR3 DNA: TGTGCCAGCAGCCGGGGGGTTACCTACGAGCAGTACTTC
CDR3 protein: CASSRGVTYEQYF

CDR3 length: 14
V gene: TRBV2
clone size: NA
D gene: TRBD1
J gene: TRBJ1-2
CDR3 DNA: TGTGCCAGCAGAACAGGGGGCGCCAACTATGGCTACACCTTC
CDR3 protein: CASRTGGANYGYTF

CDR3 length: 15
V gene: TRBV9
clone size: NA
D gene: NA
J gene: TRBJ2-3
CDR3 DNA: TGTGCCAGCAGCGCCCAGTTGGTGGGCTCAGATACGCAGTATTTT
CDR3 protein: CASSAQLVGSDTQYF

CDR3 length: 12
V gene: TRBV7-9
clone size: NA
D gene: NA
J gene: TRBJ2-7
CDR3 DNA: TGTGCCAGCAGCCCAGGGTTCCACGAGCAGTACTTC
CDR3 protein: CASSPGFHEQYF

CDR3 length: 13
V gene: TRBV4-2
clone size: once
D gene: NA
J gene: TRBJ2-1
CDR3 DNA: TGTGCCAGCAGCCAAGATCGGGGAATTGAGCAGTTCTTC
CDR3 protein: CASSQDRGIEQFF

CDR3 length: 15
V gene: TRBV6-1
clone size: NA
D gene: NA
J gene: TRBJ1-1
CDR3 DNA: TGTGCCAGCAGTGAAAGCGGGGCTCTGAACACTGAAGCTTTCTTT
CDR3 protein: CASSESGALNTEAFF

CDR3 length: 13
V gene: TRBV6-5
clone size: NA
D gene: NA
J gene: TRBJ1-5
CDR3 DNA: TGTGCCAGCAGTTACCTGGGAGGACAGCCCCAGCATTTT
CDR3 protein: CASSYLGGQPQHF

CDR3 length: 16
V gene: TRBV10-3
clone size: NA
D gene: TRBD1
J gene: TRBJ2-3
CDR3 DNA: TGTGCCATCAGCCCCCCGACAGGGTCTAGCACAGATACGCAGTATTTT
CDR3 protein: CAISPPTGSSTDTQYF